This note documents a single TCR beta chain sequence. This sample was taken from a study of OX40 agonist ivuxolimab in advanced cancers. Background on the study: Ivuxolimab was delivered to patients intravenously every 2 weeks at doses spanning 0.01 to 10 mg/kg.

The V gene lost 0 bases and the J gene lost 7 bases, with 18 bases spanning the gap. The CDR3 is 16 amino acids. Per germline, CDR1 MNHEY and CDR2 SVGAGI. Here immunoSEQ multiplex PCR was the method, and the copy in TCRdb shows in-frame clones only, minus some. Here the sample spans fewer than 40,000 clones, 75% to 90% being singletons. The chain is built from TRBV6-5 and TRBJ1-2; a possible D gene is TRBD1 (5 bases). The starting material was CD4+ or CD8+ T cells sorted from blood, obtained in a trial of the OX40 agonist ivuxolimab. This receptor was identified in an adult with an advanced solid tumor such as melanoma, head and neck, liver or kidney cancer. This chain's CDR3 is CASSYSSGQGRGGYTF. The CDR3 region has the DNA TGTGCCAGCAGTTACTCGAGCGGGCAGGGCCGCGGTGGCTACACCTTC.